Shown below are 20 T cell receptor beta chains from a single sample sequenced in a study of T cell changes during pregnancy in multiple sclerosis. Produced via immunoSEQ multiplex PCR; TCRdb's table is partial and in-frame only. The data hold fewer than 90,000 clones, with 94% observed a single time. Here the sequenced sample was peripheral blood, taken after pregnancy. The receptors shown here come from a female donor in good health, enrolled as a control in a pregnancy study.

The chain combines TRBV19 with TRBJ1-2; 7 bases are shared with TRBD1. The CDR3 totals 17 residues. V trimming: 5 bases; J trimming: 3 bases; junction bases outside the gene matches: 15. CDR1 LNHDA and CDR2 SQIVND come from the germline V gene (reference sequence). CDR3 nucleotide sequence: TGTGCCAGTAGTCATCGCTCTCTGGACAGGACTTACTATGGCTACACCTTC. Its translation: CASSHRSLDRTYYGYTF.

This clone came up once. The V and J genes are TRBV27 and TRBJ2-7, with TRBD1 matching over 9 bases. V was clipped by 5 bases and J by 2 bases; unmatched bases: 13. The CDR3 has 17 residues. Looked up from germline, CDR1 is MNHEY and CDR2 is SMNVEV (reference sequence). The CDR3 region is CASSPYRGRHSAYEQYF. The CDR3, as DNA: TGTGCCAGCAGTCCATACAGGGGGCGGCATAGCGCCTACGAGCAGTACTTC.

This chain uses TRBV18 with TRBJ1-5; D is perhaps TRBD1 (6 bases). The length of the CDR3 is 13 residues. In germline, CDR1 is KGHSH, CDR2 LQKENI. V was shortened by 8 bases and J by 0 bases, with 8 bases between the two germline ends. The CDR3 loop reads CASRTDSNQPQHF. CDR3 DNA sequence: TGTGCCAGCCGGACAGATAGCAATCAGCCCCAGCATTTT.

The chain has TRBV5-1 and TRBJ1-6, with TRBD1 identical over 7 bases. CDR1 and CDR2 (germline): SGHRS, YFSETQ. Unmatched junction bases numbered 4, after V lost 2 bases and J lost 8 bases. The CDR3 spans 14 residues. The DNA for the CDR3 is TGCGCCAGCAGCTTACAGGGGTGGGATTCACCCCTCCACTTT. Translating it yields CASSLQGWDSPLHF.

This clone was observed a few times. This rearrangement joins TRBV2 to TRBJ2-2; D remains unclear. Trimming removed 5 bases at V and 4 bases at J, with 5 bases between. Germline-derived CDR1 and CDR2 are SNHLY and FYNNEI. This CDR3 spans 12 amino acids. The CDR3 spells CASSSFTGELFF. DNA of the CDR3: TGTGCCAGCAGTTCCTTCACCGGGGAGCTGTTTTTT. Full variable domain (remainder filled in from reference TRBV2 and TRBJ2-2): EPEVTQTPSHQVTQMGQEVILRCVPISNHLYFYWYRQILGQKVEFLVSFYNNEISEKSEIFDDQFSVERPDGSNFTLKIRSTKLEDSAMYFCASSSFTGELFFGEGSRLTVL.

The rearrangement joins TRBV5-1 to TRBJ1-2, with no clear D. V lost 4 bases, J lost 3 bases, and 10 bases lay in between. Germline-derived CDR1 and CDR2 are SGHRS and YFSETQ. The CDR3 spans 13 residues. CDR3 DNA: TGCGCCAGCAGCCCGACGAGGGACTATGGCTACACCTTC. It yields the protein CASSPTRDYGYTF.

The rearrangement links TRBV5-1 to TRBJ2-6, with unresolved D. Trimming pared 4 bases from V and 4 bases from J, leaving 6 bases between. This CDR3 spans 13 amino acids. Germline V gene lookup returns CDR1 SGHRS and CDR2 YFSETQ. The CDR3 loop is CASSPRGANVLTF. CDR3 nucleotide sequence: TGCGCCAGCAGCCCCCGGGGGGCCAACGTCCTGACTTTC. The whole variable domain, filled in from reference TRBV5-1 and TRBJ2-6, reads KAGVTQTPRYLIKTRGQQVTLSCSPISGHRSVSWYQQTPGQGLQFLFEYFSETQRNKGNFPGRFSGRQFSNSRSEMNVSTLELGDSALYLCASSPRGANVLTFGAGSRLTVL.

V is TRBV5-8 and J is TRBJ2-1, with D unclear. V was clipped by 0 bases and J by 7 bases, with 8 bases between them. Looked up from germline, CDR1 is SGHTS and CDR2 is YDEGEE. The CDR3 has 13 residues. In nucleotides, the CDR3 is TGTGCCAGCAGCTTGGTCAGGTTGAATGAGCAGTTCTTC. Encoded protein: CASSLVRLNEQFF.

J is TRBJ2-4 and V is TRBV23-1, with 7 positions matching TRBD1. TRBV23-1 is known as an ORF, though its function is uncertain. This CDR3 comprises 15 residues. V trimming: 0 bases; J trimming: 11 bases; junction bases outside the gene matches: 10. CDR3 loop: CASSQSKRGQEVQYF. CDR3 nucleotide sequence: TGCGCCAGCAGTCAATCGAAGCGCGGACAGGAGGTTCAGTACTTC.

CDR3 residues: CASSLRRLALNTGELFF. As DNA, the CDR3 is TGTGCCAGCAGCTTAAGGCGACTAGCACTGAACACCGGGGAGCTGTTTTTT. The chain uses TRBV7-6 and TRBJ2-2; 7 bases are shared with TRBD2. Germline values: CDR1 SGHVS, CDR2 FNYEAQ. The CDR3 covers 17 residues. After removal of 2 bases from V and 1 base from J, the junction contained 7 bases not matched to a gene.

The chain joins TRBV2 to TRBJ2-1; maybe TRBD1 (5 bases). Trimming cost V 5 bases and J 4 bases, with 21 bases left between them. This CDR3 contains 17 residues. In germline, CDR1 is SNHLY, CDR2 FYNNEI. The CDR3 region is CASSPLDTPGQYNEQFF. The DNA for the CDR3 is TGTGCCAGCAGTCCCCTAGATACACCCGGACAATACAATGAGCAGTTCTTC.

The table lists this clone with a count of one. The rearrangement links TRBV7-9 to TRBJ2-5; TRBD2 matches 7 bases. CDR3 length: 15 amino acids. Germline assignment: CDR1 SEHNR and CDR2 FQNEAQ (reference sequence). Trimming removed 4 bases from V and 3 bases from J; junction bases left unmatched: 8. CDR3: CASSYPGGGKETQYF. CDR3 nucleotide sequence: TGTGCCAGCAGCTACCCGGGCGGGGGAAAAGAGACCCAGTACTTC. Complete variable domain (other parts from reference TRBV7-9 and TRBJ2-5): DTGVSQNPRHKITKRGQNVTFRCDPISEHNRLYWYRQTLGQGPEFLTYFQNEAQLEKSRLLSDRFSAERPKGSFSTLEIQRTEQGDSAMYLCASSYPGGGKETQYFGPGTRLLVL.

CDR3 sequence: CSVVLDTQYF. As DNA, the CDR3 is TGCAGCGTTGTCTTAGATACGCAGTATTTT. The J gene is TRBJ2-3, the V gene TRBV29-1; D is uncertain. This CDR3 is 10 amino acids long. The germline CDR1 and CDR2 sequences are SQVTM and ANQGSEA. V was pared by 4 bases and J by 5 bases, with 4 bases between.

This chain links TRBV27 with TRBJ2-2, with 7 bases identical to TRBD1. In germline, CDR1 is MNHEY, CDR2 SMNVEV (reference sequence). Germline trimming cut 5 bases from V and 4 bases from J; bases unmatched to any gene: 7. The CDR3 is 15 amino acids. The CDR3 spells CASSPWDRTTGELFF. The CDR3 region has the DNA TGTGCCAGCAGTCCTTGGGACAGAACCACCGGGGAGCTGTTTTTT.

The rearrangement joins TRBV4-1 to TRBJ2-5; TRBD2 matches 10 bases. The germline V gene encodes CDR1 MGHRA and CDR2 YSYEKL. The CDR3 contains 15 residues. The J segment lost 5 bases and the V segment lost 1 base, leaving 4 bases of the junction unmatched. The CDR3 bases are TGCGCCAGCAGCCAAGGCCTAGCGGGAGATGAGACCCAGTACTTC. This codes for CASSQGLAGDETQYF.

V usage is TRBV7-9 and J usage is TRBJ2-5, with D possibly TRBD2 on 5 matching bases. V lost 5 bases and J lost 3, with 10 bases in between. This CDR3 comprises 13 residues. Germline V gene data show CDR1 as SEHNR and CDR2 as FQNEAQ (reference sequence). This CDR3 is CASSPDGKETQYF. The DNA of the CDR3 is TGTGCCAGCAGCCCTGACGGGAAAGAGACCCAGTACTTC.

The chain is built from TRBV11-3 and TRBJ2-1; tentatively, D is TRBD1 (5 bases). The CDR3 consists of 12 residues. Trimming took off 3 bases at V and 7 bases at J, with 7 bases between the two ends. Per germline, CDR1 SGHNT and CDR2 YENEEA. In DNA, the CDR3 is TGTGCCAGCAGCTTGAAGGGGAATGAGCAGTTCTTC. This encodes CASSLKGNEQFF.

V gene TRBV10-3 combines with J gene TRBJ1-5; 7 positions match TRBD1. The CDR3 totals 13 residues. Per germline, CDR1 ENHRY and CDR2 SYGVKD. The trim removed 6 bases at V and 5 bases at J, leaving 4 bases unmatched. The CDR3 here is CAISGTEYQPQHF. CDR3 coding DNA: TGTGCCATCAGCGGGACAGAATATCAGCCCCAGCATTTT.

The chain combines TRBV5-5 with TRBJ1-4; weak D call: TRBD1 (6 bases). V was clipped by 0 bases and J by 6 bases, with 9 bases between them. The germline gives CDR1 SGHKS, CDR2 YYEKEE (reference sequence). This CDR3 comprises 14 residues. The CDR3 nucleotides read TGTGCCAGCAGCTTGGGAGGGGGTTATGAAAAACTGTTTTTT. Its protein is CASSLGGGYEKLFF.

V usage is TRBV5-1 and J usage is TRBJ2-5; 8 nucleotides match TRBD2. The CDR3 runs to 15 residues. V was clipped by 2 bases and J by 3 bases; unmatched bases: 6. CDR1 and CDR2 (germline): SGHRS, YFSETQ. The CDR3 region is CASSFAGTSEETQYF. The DNA for the CDR3 is TGCGCCAGCAGCTTCGCCGGGACTAGTGAAGAGACCCAGTACTTC.